This T cell receptor beta chain was recovered during a study of tumor-infiltrating lymphocytes in oesophageal squamous cell carcinoma. TCRdb analysed the PCR reads with MiXCR anew, one entry per CDR3 protein. This sample carries 15,000 to 20,000 distinct CDR3 sequences, approximately 50% of them seen once, and the ten largest clones take 16%. The length of the CDR3 is 14 residues. Trimming at V came to 4 bases and at J to 9 bases, leaving 6 bases not matched to a gene. Germline CDR1 reads SGHTA; CDR2 reads FQGNSA. Material: esophageal tumor tissue. The sequence came from a male donor with esophageal squamous cell carcinoma. This chain links TRBV7-2 with TRBJ2-7; 13 bases match TRBD2. CDR3 DNA: TGTGCCAGCAGCTCACTAGCGGGAGGGTCTGGGCAGTACTTC. Protein: CASSSLAGGSGQYF. Using reference TRBV7-2 and TRBJ2-7 for the parts outside the CDR3, the full variable domain is GAGVSQSPSNKVTEKGKDVELRCDPISGHTALYWYRQSLGQGLEFLIYFQGNSAPDKSGLPSDRFSAERTGGSVSTLTIQRTQQEDSAVYLCASSSLAGGSGQYFGPGTRLTVT.